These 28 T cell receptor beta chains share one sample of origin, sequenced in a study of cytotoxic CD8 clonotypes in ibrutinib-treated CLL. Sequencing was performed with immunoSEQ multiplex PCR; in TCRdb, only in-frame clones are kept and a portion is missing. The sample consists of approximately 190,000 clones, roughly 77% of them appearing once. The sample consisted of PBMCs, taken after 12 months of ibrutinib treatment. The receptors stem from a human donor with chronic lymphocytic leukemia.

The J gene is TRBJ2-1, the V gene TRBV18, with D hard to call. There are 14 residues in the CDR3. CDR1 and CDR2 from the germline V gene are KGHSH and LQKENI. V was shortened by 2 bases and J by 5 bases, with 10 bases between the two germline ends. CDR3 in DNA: TGTGCCAGCTCACCAGTCCTGGGCGACAATGAGCAGTTCTTC. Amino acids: CASSPVLGDNEQFF.

The CDR3, as DNA: TGCGCCAGCAGCCAAGATTTCCGTCTCGCCCAGCCCCAGCATTTT. It encodes CASSQDFRLAQPQHF. The V and J genes are TRBV4-1 and TRBJ1-5; no clear D. The V end lost 0 bases, the J end lost 7 bases, and 13 bases lay between the germline ends. This CDR3 has 15 residues. The germline gives CDR1 MGHRA, CDR2 YSYEKL.

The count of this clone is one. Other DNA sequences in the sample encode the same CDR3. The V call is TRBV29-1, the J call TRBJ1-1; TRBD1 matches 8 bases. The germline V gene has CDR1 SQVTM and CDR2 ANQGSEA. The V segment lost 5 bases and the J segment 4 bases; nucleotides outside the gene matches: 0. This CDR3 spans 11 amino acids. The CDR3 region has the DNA TGCAGCGTTACAGGGGGCACTGAAGCTTTCTTT. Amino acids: CSVTGGTEAFF. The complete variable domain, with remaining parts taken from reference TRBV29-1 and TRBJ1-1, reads SAVISQKPSRDICQRGTSLTIQCQVDSQVTMMFWYRQQPGQSLTLIATANQGSEATYESGFVIDKFPISRPNLTFSTLTVSNMSPEDSSIYLCSVTGGTEAFFGQGTRLTVV.

This chain's CDR3 is CASRYAQGHLSLGNTIYF. CDR3 nucleotides: TGTGCCAGCCGCTACGCCCAGGGACACCTTTCCCTTGGAAACACCATATATTTT. The chain is built from TRBV7-2 and TRBJ1-3; tentative D call: TRBD1 (6 bases). Looked up from germline, CDR1 is SGHTA and CDR2 is FQGNSA. The V end lost 8 bases, the J end lost 3 bases, and 26 bases lay between the germline ends. The CDR3 contains 18 residues.

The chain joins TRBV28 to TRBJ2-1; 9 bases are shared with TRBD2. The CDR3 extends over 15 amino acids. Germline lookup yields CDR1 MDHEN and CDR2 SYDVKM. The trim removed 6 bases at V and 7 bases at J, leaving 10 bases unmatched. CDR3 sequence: CASRPAGGSTNEQFF. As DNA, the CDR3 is TGTGCCAGCAGGCCAGCGGGAGGTAGCACAAATGAGCAGTTCTTC.

Here the CDR3 reads CASSTTALYGYTF. The CDR3, as DNA: TGTGCCAGCAGCACCACAGCCCTCTATGGCTACACCTTC. The V gene is TRBV7-2, the J gene TRBJ1-2; D unclear. Germline CDR1 SGHTA, CDR2 FQGNSA. The CDR3 is made up of 13 amino acids. V lost 5 bases and J 4 bases, leaving 11 bases between the germline ends. The full variable domain, its missing parts supplied by reference TRBV7-2 and TRBJ1-2, is GAGVSQSPSNKVTEKGKDVELRCDPISGHTALYWYRQSLGQGLEFLIYFQGNSAPDKSGLPSDRFSAERTGGSVSTLTIQRTQQEDSAVYLCASSTTALYGYTFGSGTRLTVV.

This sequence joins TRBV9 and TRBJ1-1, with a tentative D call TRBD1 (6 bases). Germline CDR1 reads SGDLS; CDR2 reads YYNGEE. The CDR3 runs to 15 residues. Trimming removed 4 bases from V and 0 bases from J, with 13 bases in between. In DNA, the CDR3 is TGTGCCAGCAGCCAGGTGAGGGGGGTGAACACTGAAGCTTTCTTT. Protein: CASSQVRGVNTEAFF.

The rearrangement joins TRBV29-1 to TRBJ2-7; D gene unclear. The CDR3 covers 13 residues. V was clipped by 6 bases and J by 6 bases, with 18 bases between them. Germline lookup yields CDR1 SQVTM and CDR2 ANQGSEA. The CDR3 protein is CSVVGSSVGEQYF. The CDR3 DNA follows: TGCAGCGTAGTGGGCTCATCGGTGGGCGAGCAGTACTTC.

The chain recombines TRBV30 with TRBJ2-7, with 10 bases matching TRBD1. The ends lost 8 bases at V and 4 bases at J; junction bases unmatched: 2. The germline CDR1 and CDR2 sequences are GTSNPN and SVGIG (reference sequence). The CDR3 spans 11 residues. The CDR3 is CAGQGVYEQYF. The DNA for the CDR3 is TGTGCCGGACAGGGGGTTTACGAGCAGTACTTC.

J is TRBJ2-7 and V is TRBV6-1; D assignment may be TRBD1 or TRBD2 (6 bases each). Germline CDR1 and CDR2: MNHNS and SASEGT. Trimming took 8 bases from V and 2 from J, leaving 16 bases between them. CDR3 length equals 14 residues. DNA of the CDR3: TGTGCCAGCGTATACAGGGAGGAGGCCTACGAGCAGTACTTC. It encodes CASVYREEAYEQYF.

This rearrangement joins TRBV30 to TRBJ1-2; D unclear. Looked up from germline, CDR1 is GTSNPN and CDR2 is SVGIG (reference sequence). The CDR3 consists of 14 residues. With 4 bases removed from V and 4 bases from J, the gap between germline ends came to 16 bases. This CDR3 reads CAWTKDRAGYGYTF. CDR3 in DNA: TGTGCCTGGACCAAGGACCGGGCCGGCTATGGCTACACCTTC.

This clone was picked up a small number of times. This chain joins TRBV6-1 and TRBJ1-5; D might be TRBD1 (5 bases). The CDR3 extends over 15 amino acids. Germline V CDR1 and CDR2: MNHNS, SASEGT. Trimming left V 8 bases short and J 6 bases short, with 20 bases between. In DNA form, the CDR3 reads TGTGCCAGCTATTACCGGGGAGGGACTACTCAGCCCCAGCATTTT. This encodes CASYYRGGTTQPQHF.

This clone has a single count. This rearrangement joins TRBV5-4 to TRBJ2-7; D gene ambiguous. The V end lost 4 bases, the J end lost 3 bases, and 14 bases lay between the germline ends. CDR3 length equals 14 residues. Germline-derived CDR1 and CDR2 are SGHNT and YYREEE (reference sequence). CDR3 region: CASSTRSDRYEQYF. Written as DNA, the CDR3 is TGTGCCAGCAGCACCCGATCCGATCGCTACGAGCAGTACTTC. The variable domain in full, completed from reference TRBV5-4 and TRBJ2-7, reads ETGVTQSPTHLIKTRGQQVTLRCSSQSGHNTVSWYQQALGQGPQFIFQYYREEENGRGNFPPRFSGLQFPNYSSELNVNALELDDSALYLCASSTRSDRYEQYFGPGTRLTVT.

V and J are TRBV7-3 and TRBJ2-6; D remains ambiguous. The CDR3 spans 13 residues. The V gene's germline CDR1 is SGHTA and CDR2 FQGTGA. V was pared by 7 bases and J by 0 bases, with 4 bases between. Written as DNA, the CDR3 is TGTGCCAGCAAATTCTCTGGGGCCAACGTCCTGACTTTC. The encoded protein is CASKFSGANVLTF.

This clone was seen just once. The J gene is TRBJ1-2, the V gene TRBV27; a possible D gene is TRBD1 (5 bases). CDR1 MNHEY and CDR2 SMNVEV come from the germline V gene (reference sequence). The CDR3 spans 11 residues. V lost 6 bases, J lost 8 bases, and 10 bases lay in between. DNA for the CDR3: TGTGCCAGCAGGGGACCCGGAGGCTACACCTTC. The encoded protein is CASRGPGGYTF.

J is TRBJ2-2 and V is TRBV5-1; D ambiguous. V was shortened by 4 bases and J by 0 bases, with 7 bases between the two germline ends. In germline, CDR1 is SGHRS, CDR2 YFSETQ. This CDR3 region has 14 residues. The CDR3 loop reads CASSPEANTGELFF. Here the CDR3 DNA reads TGCGCCAGCAGCCCGGAAGCGAACACCGGGGAGCTGTTTTTT. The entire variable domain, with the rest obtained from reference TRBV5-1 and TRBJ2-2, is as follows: KAGVTQTPRYLIKTRGQQVTLSCSPISGHRSVSWYQQTPGQGLQFLFEYFSETQRNKGNFPGRFSGRQFSNSRSEMNVSTLELGDSALYLCASSPEANTGELFFGEGSRLTVL.

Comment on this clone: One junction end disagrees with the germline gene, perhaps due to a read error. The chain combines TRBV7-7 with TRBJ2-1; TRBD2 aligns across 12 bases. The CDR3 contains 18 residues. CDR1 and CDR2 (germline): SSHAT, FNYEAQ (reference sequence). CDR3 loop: CASSPRLAGASSYNEQFF. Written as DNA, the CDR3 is TGTGCTAGCAGCCCCAGACTAGCGGGGGCTAGCTCCTACAATGAGCAGTTCTTC.

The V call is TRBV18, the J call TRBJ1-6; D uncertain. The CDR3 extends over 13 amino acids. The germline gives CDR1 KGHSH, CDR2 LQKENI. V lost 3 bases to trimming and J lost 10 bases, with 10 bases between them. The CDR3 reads CASSPEVGSPLHF. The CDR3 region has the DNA TGTGCCAGCTCACCTGAGGTAGGGTCACCCCTCCACTTT.

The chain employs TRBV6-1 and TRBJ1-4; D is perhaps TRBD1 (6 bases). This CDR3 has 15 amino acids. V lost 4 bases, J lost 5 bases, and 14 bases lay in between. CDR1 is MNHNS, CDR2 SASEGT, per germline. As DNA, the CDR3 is TGTGCCAGCAGTGTTCGGGGGGCGGACAATGAAAAACTGTTTTTT. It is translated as CASSVRGADNEKLFF.

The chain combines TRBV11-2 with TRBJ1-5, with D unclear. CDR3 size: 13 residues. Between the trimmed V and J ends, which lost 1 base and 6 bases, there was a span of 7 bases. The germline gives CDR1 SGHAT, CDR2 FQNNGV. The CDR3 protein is CASSLGLAQPQHF. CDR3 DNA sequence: TGTGCCAGCAGCTTAGGGTTGGCTCAGCCCCAGCATTTT.

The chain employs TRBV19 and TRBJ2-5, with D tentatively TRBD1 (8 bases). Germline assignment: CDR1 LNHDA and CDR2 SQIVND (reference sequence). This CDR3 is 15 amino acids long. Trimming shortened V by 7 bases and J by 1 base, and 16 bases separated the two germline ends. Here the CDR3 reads CASTDRGGSQETQYF. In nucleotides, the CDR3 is TGTGCCAGTACAGACAGGGGAGGGTCCCAAGAGACCCAGTACTTC.

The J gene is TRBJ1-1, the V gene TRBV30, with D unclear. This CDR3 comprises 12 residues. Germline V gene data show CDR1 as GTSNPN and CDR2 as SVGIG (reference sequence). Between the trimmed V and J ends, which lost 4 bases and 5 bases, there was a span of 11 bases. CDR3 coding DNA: TGTGCCTGGAACCCACTCACGACTGAAGCTTTCTTT. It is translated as CAWNPLTTEAFF.

In DNA, the CDR3 is TGCAGCGTTGAAGGAGCGGAGGAAGACCCCTACGAGCAGTACTTC. Translating it yields CSVEGAEEDPYEQYF. The chain combines TRBV29-1 with TRBJ2-7; TRBD2 is a possible D gene (5 bases). The CDR3 runs 15 residues. V lost 1 base and J lost 2, with 15 bases in between. CDR1 SQVTM and CDR2 ANQGSEA come from the germline V gene.

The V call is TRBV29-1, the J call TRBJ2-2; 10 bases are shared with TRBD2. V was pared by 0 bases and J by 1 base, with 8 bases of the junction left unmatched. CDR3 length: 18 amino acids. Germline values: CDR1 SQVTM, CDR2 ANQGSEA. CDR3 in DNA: TGCAGCGTTGAAGATACATCTAGCGGGGGACTGAACACCGGGGAGCTGTTTTTT. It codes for CSVEDTSSGGLNTGELFF.

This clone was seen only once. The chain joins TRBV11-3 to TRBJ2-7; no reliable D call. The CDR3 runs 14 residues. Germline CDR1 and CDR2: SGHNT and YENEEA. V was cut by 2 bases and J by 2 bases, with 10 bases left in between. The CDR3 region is CASSLYTTPYEQYF. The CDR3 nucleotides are TGTGCCAGCAGCTTATACACAACTCCCTACGAGCAGTACTTC.

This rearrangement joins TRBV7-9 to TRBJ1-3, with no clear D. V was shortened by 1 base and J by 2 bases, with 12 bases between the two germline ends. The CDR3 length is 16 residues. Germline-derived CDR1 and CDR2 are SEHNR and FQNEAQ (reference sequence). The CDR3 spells CASSLVSAGPGNTIYF. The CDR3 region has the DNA TGTGCCAGCAGCTTAGTATCTGCTGGTCCTGGAAACACCATATATTTT.

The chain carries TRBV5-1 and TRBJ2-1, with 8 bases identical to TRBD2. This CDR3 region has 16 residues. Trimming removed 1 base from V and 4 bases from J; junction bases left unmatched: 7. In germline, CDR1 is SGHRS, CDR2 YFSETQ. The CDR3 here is CASSLFPSGLYNEQFF. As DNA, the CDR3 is TGCGCCAGCAGCTTGTTCCCTAGCGGGTTGTACAATGAGCAGTTCTTC.

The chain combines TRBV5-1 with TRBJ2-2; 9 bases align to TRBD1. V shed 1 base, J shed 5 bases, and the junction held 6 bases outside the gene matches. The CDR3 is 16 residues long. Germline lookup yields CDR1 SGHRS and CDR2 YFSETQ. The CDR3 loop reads CASSLRRTGVTGELFF. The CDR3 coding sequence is TGCGCCAGCAGCTTGCGAAGGACAGGGGTAACCGGGGAGCTGTTTTTT.